The entry below describes one T cell receptor (beta chain). Sequencing used immunoSEQ multiplex PCR; TCRdb keeps in-frame clones, though not all of them. The sample carries 250,000 to 350,000 clones, 88% recorded once. Participants came from some 23 US areas, aged roughly 18 to 89 years. This entry is derived from a study of blood T cell repertoires in COVID-19. The origin of this receptor is a woman aged 25-40 years who had recovered from COVID-19. Sequenced sample: PBMCs or T cells enriched from blood (not recorded which).

CDR3 DNA: TGCGCCAGCAGCCAAGGGGGGGACTATGGCTACACCTTC. Translated, it gives CASSQGGDYGYTF. The genes are TRBV4-3 and TRBJ1-2; maybe TRBD1 (5 bases). Between the trimmed V and J ends, which lost 1 base and 3 bases, there was a span of 6 bases. The germline CDR1 and CDR2 sequences are LGHNA and YSLEER. The CDR3 loop spans 13 amino acids.